The 23 T cell receptor beta chains below were found in one sample sequenced in a study of response to subunit inactivated influenza vaccine. TCRdb re-called the RT-PCR reads with MiXCR, one entry per CDR3 protein. The sample records hundreds of thousands of distinct CDR3 sequences, 12% being singletons. Specimen: PBMCs from blood, collected on the day of vaccination. The receptor set was obtained from a man aged 45-65 years who received an inactivated influenza vaccine.

This clonotype came up many times. V and J are TRBV12-3 or TRBV12-4 and TRBJ2-3; D unclear. The CDR3 is made up of 13 amino acids. Trimming shortened V by 3 bases and J by 8 bases, and 12 bases separated the two germline ends. CDR3 loop: CASSFVNPPTQYF. CDR3 DNA sequence: TGTGCCAGCAGTTTTGTGAATCCTCCTACGCAGTATTTT.

The chain carries TRBV7-2 and TRBJ2-3; D remains unclear. Germline V gives CDR1 SGHTA, CDR2 FQGNSA. CDR3 size: 15 residues. Trimming stripped 3 bases from V and 3 bases from J, with 13 bases between. CDR3 nucleotides: TGTGCCAGCAGCTTTTTGCCAGGCCTGACAGATACGCAGTATTTT. This gives the protein CASSFLPGLTDTQYF.

The chain uses TRBV24-1 and TRBJ2-2; either TRBD1 or TRBD2 may supply D (5 bases each). Germline lookup yields CDR1 KGHDR and CDR2 SFDVKD. Trimming removed 4 bases at V and 0 bases at J, with 11 bases between. CDR3 size: 16 residues. CDR3 in amino acids: CATSDTGTANTGELFF. The CDR3, as DNA: TGTGCCACCAGTGACACCGGGACGGCGAACACCGGGGAGCTGTTTTTT.

This clonotype was counted ten times or more. This chain joins TRBV29-1 and TRBJ2-7; maybe TRBD1 (7 bases). This CDR3 is built from 13 residues. CDR1 SQVTM and CDR2 ANQGSEA come from the germline V gene. The CDR3 DNA sequence: TGCAGGGTATGGAGGGGGACAGCCTACGAGCAGTACTTC. Protein: CRVWRGTAYEQYF.

This clonotype came up many times. A read error may account for a junction end that differs from germline. The V call is TRBV11-1, the J call TRBJ2-5, with D tentatively TRBD1 (6 bases). The CDR3 is 19 amino acids. Germline-derived CDR1 and CDR2 are SGHAT and FQDESV (reference sequence). CDR3 nucleotide sequence: TGTGCCAGCAGCTTAGAAGGCAAGCTACGACAAAAGGGACAAGGGACCCAGTACTTC. Amino acid sequence: CASSLEGKLRQKGQGTQYF.

In its sample, this clonotype was seen a few times. The V gene is TRBV4-2, the J gene TRBJ2-3; TRBD2 matches 8 bases. The V gene's germline CDR1 is LGHNA and CDR2 YNFKEQ. V trimming: 0 bases; J trimming: 0 bases; junction bases outside the gene matches: 2. The CDR3 sequence is 16 residues long. The CDR3 protein is CASSQETGGSTDTQYF. Written as DNA, the CDR3 is TGTGCCAGCAGCCAAGAAACGGGGGGGAGCACAGATACGCAGTATTTT.

This clonotype was detected only a few times. The J gene is TRBJ2-7, the V gene TRBV18; no definite D call. CDR3 size: 13 residues. V lost 2 bases and J lost 5, with 10 bases in between. Germline loops: CDR1 KGHSH, CDR2 LQKENI. The CDR3 bases are TGTGCCAGCTCACCAACTATACAGAACGAGCAGTACTTC. This sequence encodes CASSPTIQNEQYF. The whole variable domain, filled in from reference TRBV18 and TRBJ2-7, reads NAGVMQNPRHLVRRRGQEARLRCSPMKGHSHVYWYRQLPEEGLKFMVYLQKENIIDESGMPKERFSAEFPKEGPSILRIQQVVRGDSAAYFCASSPTIQNEQYFGPGTRLTVT.

The V and J genes are TRBV7-6 and TRBJ2-2; TRBD1 agrees at 10 bases. The germline V gene has CDR1 SGHVS and CDR2 FNYEAQ. V was pared by 2 bases and J by 5 bases, with 8 bases of the junction left unmatched. The CDR3 has 17 residues. CDR3 residues: CASSLTGQGLGTGELFF. CDR3 in DNA: TGTGCCAGCAGCTTAACGGGACAGGGGCTGGGGACCGGGGAGCTGTTTTTT.

This clonotype has only a few counts. The V gene is TRBV20-1, the J gene TRBJ2-5; 7 bases map to TRBD2. CDR3 length: 15 amino acids. The ends lost 4 bases at V and 5 bases at J; junction bases unmatched: 13. Per germline, CDR1 DFQATT and CDR2 SNEGSKA (reference sequence). CDR3 DNA sequence: TGCAGTGCTATAGATCTAGCGGATTTGGAGGAGACCCAGTACTTC. Translated, it gives CSAIDLADLEETQYF.

The genes are TRBV14 and TRBJ2-7, with D possibly matching TRBD2 (6 bases). Germline CDR1 is SGHDN and CDR2 is FVKESK. Trimming cost V 2 bases and J 6 bases, with 26 bases left between them. The CDR3 sequence is 18 residues long. This CDR3 reads CASSQIGSGAGQLSEQYF. The CDR3 coding sequence is TGTGCCAGCAGCCAAATCGGATCGGGAGCAGGCCAACTGTCCGAGCAGTACTTC.

This clonotype was seen more than once but under ten times. CDR3 residues: CASSQEGQNRYGYTF. In DNA form, the CDR3 reads TGCGCCAGCAGCCAAGAGGGGCAGAACCGCTATGGCTACACCTTC. The rearrangement uses TRBV4-3 and TRBJ1-2; D might be TRBD1 (5 bases). The germline V gene encodes CDR1 LGHNA and CDR2 YSLEER. V was cut by 0 bases and J by 4 bases, with 12 bases left in between. The CDR3 sequence is 15 residues long.

The chain couples TRBV20-1 to TRBJ1-1; D gene uncertain. The germline gives CDR1 DFQATT, CDR2 SNEGSKA (reference sequence). The CDR3 is 14 residues long. V lost 0 bases and J lost 1, with 9 bases in between. This CDR3 reads CSAREVSKNTEAFF. As DNA, the CDR3 is TGCAGTGCTAGAGAGGTCAGTAAGAACACTGAAGCTTTCTTT.

The chain combines TRBV20-1 with TRBJ2-1; 15 bases are shared with TRBD2. V trimming: 5 bases; J trimming: 7 bases; junction bases outside the gene matches: 9. The CDR3 contains 16 residues. In germline, CDR1 is DFQATT, CDR2 SNEGSKA (reference sequence). The CDR3, as DNA: TGCAGTGCTCCATTCGGGACTAGCGGGAGGTCGAATGAGCAGTTCTTC. Protein sequence: CSAPFGTSGRSNEQFF.

There are a few counts of this clonotype. CDR3 sequence reads: CASSLDYSRSSYEQYF. The CDR3 DNA follows: TGTGCCAGCAGCTTGGATTACAGTCGGAGCTCCTACGAGCAGTACTTC. J is TRBJ2-7 and V is TRBV5-5; D gene unclear. The CDR3 length is 16 residues. With 0 bases removed from V and 0 bases from J, the gap between germline ends came to 13 bases. From germline, CDR1 is SGHKS and CDR2 YYEKEE (reference sequence).

This rearrangement joins TRBV27 to TRBJ2-1; 10 bases align to TRBD2. CDR1 and CDR2 (germline): MNHEY, SMNVEV (reference sequence). The ends lost 7 bases at V and 5 bases at J; junction bases unmatched: 5. The CDR3 is made up of 14 amino acids. The CDR3: CASTTGTSDNEQFF. CDR3 nucleotides: TGTGCCAGCACCACCGGGACTAGCGACAATGAGCAGTTCTTC.

V gene TRBV6-2 or TRBV6-3 combines with J gene TRBJ2-7, with D maybe TRBD2 (6 bases). CDR3 length: 16 amino acids. The germline V and J ends were trimmed by 4 bases and 0 bases, with 16 bases remaining between them. Germline loops: CDR1 MNHEY, CDR2 SVGEGT. The CDR3 reads CASSSAGTSVSYEQYF. CDR3 nucleotide sequence: TGTGCCAGCAGTTCTGCCGGGACTTCTGTCTCCTACGAGCAGTACTTC.

The chain joins TRBV29-1 to TRBJ2-7, with D tentatively TRBD1 or TRBD2 (5 bases each). V lost 6 bases, J lost 0 bases, and 15 bases lay in between. The CDR3 consists of 14 residues. The germline V gene encodes CDR1 SQVTM and CDR2 ANQGSEA. CDR3 in amino acids: CSVEGWGSSYEQYF. The CDR3 bases are TGCAGCGTAGAGGGGTGGGGAAGCTCCTACGAGCAGTACTTC.

The J gene is TRBJ2-5, the V gene TRBV9, with 8 bases that match TRBD2. Germline values: CDR1 SGDLS, CDR2 YYNGEE. The CDR3 has 16 amino acids. The V segment lost 0 bases and the J segment 0 bases; nucleotides outside the gene matches: 4. CDR3 in amino acids: CASSVGSSGYQETQYF. The CDR3, as DNA: TGTGCCAGCAGCGTAGGGTCTAGCGGGTACCAAGAGACCCAGTACTTC.

This chain links TRBV28 with TRBJ1-5; 8 nucleotides line up with TRBD1. With 10 bases clipped from V and 4 bases from J, the junction kept 6 bases outside the gene matches. This CDR3 contains 13 residues. Germline CDR1 reads MDHEN; CDR2 reads SYDVKM. The CDR3 loop reads CAIHQGANQPQHF. CDR3 coding DNA: TGTGCCATCCACCAGGGGGCAAATCAGCCCCAGCATTTT.

This clonotype was counted a few times. This chain connects TRBV9 to TRBJ2-2; 9 bases match TRBD2. Germline CDR1 and CDR2: SGDLS and YYNGEE. The CDR3 spans 15 residues. The J segment lost 3 bases and the V segment lost 0 bases, leaving 0 bases of the junction unmatched. CDR3 residues: CASSVGLADTGELFF. The CDR3 nucleotides are TGTGCCAGCAGCGTAGGACTAGCGGACACCGGGGAGCTGTTTTTT.

The J gene is TRBJ2-2, the V gene TRBV12-3 or TRBV12-4; maybe TRBD1 (7 bases). There are 19 residues in the CDR3. V lost 11 bases and J 5 bases, leaving 33 bases between the germline ends. The CDR3, as DNA: TGTGCCCTCAGGGCCCGCAGGGGGAGGTCGAGCGGACCAACCGGGGAGCTGTTTTTT. The encoded protein is CALRARRGRSSGPTGELFF.

This sequence joins TRBV5-6 and TRBJ2-5; 10 bases fit TRBD1. This CDR3 has 14 amino acids. With V trimmed by 4 bases and J by 7 bases, 7 bases remained unmatched. From germline, CDR1 is SGHDT and CDR2 YYEEEE. The chain's CDR3 is CASSPDRGRGTQYF. The CDR3 nucleotides are TGTGCCAGCAGCCCCGACAGGGGGCGCGGGACCCAGTACTTC.

A few counts support this clonotype. The chain employs TRBV23-1 and TRBJ2-1; 8 bases are shared with TRBD2. TRBV23-1 is reported as an ORF; its role is uncertain. The CDR3 contains 16 residues. With 5 bases clipped from V and 2 bases from J, the junction kept 8 bases outside the gene matches. The CDR3: CASSWRVAGPYNEQFF. In DNA form, the CDR3 reads TGCGCCAGCAGTTGGCGCGTAGCGGGACCCTACAATGAGCAGTTCTTC.